This T cell receptor (beta chain) was profiled in a study of blood T cell repertoires in COVID-19. As for the study in general: Both acute and convalescent COVID-19 samples were obtained from the United States, Italy and Spain. Sources were T cells, B-cell-depleted T cells, or PBMCs; the material itself was cDNA or gDNA.

Germline CDR1 KGHSH, CDR2 LQKENI. V shed 3 bases and J 7 bases; nucleotides not matched to a gene: 9. The CDR3 consists of 16 residues. Study processing details: How many nucleated cells were present was estimated from reference gene primer amplification. Assay used: immunoSEQ multiplex PCR; TCRdb lists only in-frame clones, some missing. That table supplies the V and J calls and clone size; D and trimming were determined from the DNA. The sample consists of approximately 85,000 clones, about 86% of them appearing once. The sample consisted of peripheral blood. The sequence came from a woman aged 80 or over in a cohort sampled during active or convalescent COVID-19. The rearrangement joins TRBV18 to TRBJ1-4; 9 bases agree with TRBD1. The CDR3 sequence is CASSPTHGTGIEKLFF. CDR3 in DNA: TGTGCCAGCTCACCTACTCACGGGACAGGGATTGAAAAACTGTTTTTT.